This TCR beta chain is drawn from a study of shared clonotypes between healthy human individuals. Study-level information: Per donor, CD8 memory used one plate, CD8 naive used two, CD4 memory used three and CD4 naive used three. Study-level findings and limits: Some clonotypes were shared by all four sorted-subset donors, while others were not shared. The non-shared ones had lower generation probabilities than the shared ones. Shared across a few donors were roughly 4.7% of the naive CD4 clonotypes. It was anticipated that sequencing depth would influence how many clonotypes donors shared.

To note about this clone: Antigen: not known. The sample carries other DNA sequences with the same CDR3.

The data were produced by immunoSEQ multiplex PCR, yet TCRdb's version contains in-frame clones alone and is incomplete. The sample carries hundreds of thousands of clones, 95% to 96% recorded once. CD8 cells classed as naive were CD45RO-negative and positively selected for CCR7, excluding terminally differentiated effector memory CD45RA+ cells. Per germline, CDR1 MNHEY and CDR2 SMNVEV (reference sequence). This CDR3 spans 15 amino acids. The germline V and J ends were trimmed by 6 bases and 4 bases, with 16 bases remaining between them. This sequence was found in a woman in her twenties or thirties in good health. Sequencing was done on a sample of naive CD8+ T cells sorted from blood. The chain uses TRBV27 and TRBJ2-1, with D possibly called TRBD1 or TRBD2 (5 bases each). The CDR3 coding sequence is TGTGCCAGCAGCCTTAGGACCGGGGCGTACAATGAGCAGTTCTTC. It is translated as CASSLRTGAYNEQFF.